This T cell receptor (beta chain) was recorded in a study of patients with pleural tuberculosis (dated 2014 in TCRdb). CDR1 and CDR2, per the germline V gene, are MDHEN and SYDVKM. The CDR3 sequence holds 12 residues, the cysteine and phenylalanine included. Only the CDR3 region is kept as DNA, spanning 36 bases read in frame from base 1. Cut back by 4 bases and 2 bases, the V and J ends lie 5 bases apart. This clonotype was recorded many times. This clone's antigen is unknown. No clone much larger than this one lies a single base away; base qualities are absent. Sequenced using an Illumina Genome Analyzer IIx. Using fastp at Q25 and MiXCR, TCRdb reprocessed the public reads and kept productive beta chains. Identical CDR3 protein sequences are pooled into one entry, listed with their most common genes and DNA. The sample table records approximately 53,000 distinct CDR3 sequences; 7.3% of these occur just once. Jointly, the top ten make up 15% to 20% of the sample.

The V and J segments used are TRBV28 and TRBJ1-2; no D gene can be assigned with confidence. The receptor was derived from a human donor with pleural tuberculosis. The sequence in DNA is TGTGCCAGCAGTTACAGAAACTATGGCTACACCTTC. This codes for CASSYRNYGYTF.